These 18 T cell receptor beta chains share one sample of origin, sequenced in a study of T cell responses to AZD1222 COVID-19 vaccine. The assay was immunoSEQ multiplex PCR, and TCRdb's table has in-frame clones only and misses some. The sample includes over 120,000 clones, 70% to 90% seen only once; the top ten take roughly 8%. The sequenced sample was peripheral blood, obtained on day 0 of AZD1222 vaccination. The receptors shown here come from an adult in good health.

The chain employs TRBV5-6 and TRBJ2-2; tentatively, D is TRBD1 (6 bases). The CDR3 spans 16 residues. From germline, CDR1 is SGHDT and CDR2 YYEEEE. Trimming removed 3 bases from V and 3 bases from J, with 15 bases in between. The DNA for the CDR3 is TGTGCCAGCAGCTCCGTTTGGGGGCCAGACACCGGGGAGCTGTTTTTT. Protein product: CASSSVWGPDTGELFF.

This sequence joins TRBV7-6 and TRBJ1-6; 7 positions match TRBD1. The CDR3 length is 14 residues. The germline gives CDR1 SGHVS, CDR2 FNYEAQ. V trimming: 5 bases; J trimming: 8 bases; junction bases outside the gene matches: 6. This CDR3 is CASSKQGTDSPLHF. In DNA, the CDR3 is TGTGCCAGCAGCAAACAGGGGACGGATTCACCCCTCCACTTT.

This chain joins TRBV3-1 (or the pseudogene TRBV3-2) and TRBJ2-5; weak D call: TRBD2 (6 bases). Deletions cut 6 bases from V and 1 base from J, with 12 bases between. This CDR3 region has 14 residues. The V gene's germline CDR1 is LGHDT and CDR2 YNNKEL (reference sequence). CDR3 in amino acids: CASRKEGAQETQYF. CDR3 in DNA: TGTGCCAGCAGGAAGGAGGGAGCCCAAGAGACCCAGTACTTC.

This clone occurred a few times. V usage is TRBV9 and J usage is TRBJ1-6; D is uncertain. Germline V gene sequence: CDR1 SGDLS, CDR2 YYNGEE. Trimming removed 2 bases at V and 5 bases at J, with 11 bases between. The CDR3 covers 15 residues. CDR3 nucleotide sequence: TGTGCCAGCAGCGTTAGCGGGTCCAATAATTCACCCCTCCACTTT. Translated, it gives CASSVSGSNNSPLHF.

V is TRBV27 and J is TRBJ2-7, with TRBD2 matching over 7 bases. Unmatched junction bases numbered 10, after V lost 4 bases and J lost 4 bases. The CDR3 loop spans 15 amino acids. Germline assignment: CDR1 MNHEY and CDR2 SMNVEV (reference sequence). CDR3 residues: CASSSRRGGSYEQYF. The CDR3 bases are TGTGCCAGCAGTTCTCGGCGGGGAGGGAGTTACGAGCAGTACTTC.

In DNA form, the CDR3 reads TGTGCCAGCAGCTTTCGGGGGGCCGGGTTAATCCCTGAAGCTTTCTTT. It translates to CASSFRGAGLIPEAFF. The chain has TRBV11-2 and TRBJ1-1; D perhaps matches TRBD1 (6 bases). V was cut by 3 bases and J by 6 bases, with 20 bases left in between. The germline gives CDR1 SGHAT, CDR2 FQNNGV. The CDR3 totals 16 residues.

The chain links TRBV2 to TRBJ1-3, with D unclear. The CDR3 is 14 residues long. Between the trimmed V and J ends, which lost 8 bases and 1 base, there was a span of 12 bases. Germline V CDR1 and CDR2: SNHLY, FYNNEI. The CDR3 nucleotides are TGTGCCAGCGCCAAAGGAGAATCTGGAAACACCATATATTTT. Its protein is CASAKGESGNTIYF. The variable domain in full, with the rest retrieved from reference TRBV2 and TRBJ1-3, is EPEVTQTPSHQVTQMGQEVILRCVPISNHLYFYWYRQILGQKVEFLVSFYNNEISEKSEIFDDQFSVERPDGSNFTLKIRSTKLEDSAMYFCASAKGESGNTIYFGEGSWLTVV.

This rearrangement joins TRBV19 to TRBJ2-1; 11 bases are shared with TRBD1. The germline V gene has CDR1 LNHDA and CDR2 SQIVND (reference sequence). The CDR3 is made up of 13 amino acids. V dropped 5 bases and J dropped 13; count of bases not matched to a gene: 7. The CDR3 here is CASSGGQGEIQFF. The CDR3 bases are TGTGCCAGTAGTGGGGGACAGGGGGAAATACAGTTCTTC.

This clone was counted between two and nine times. The chain employs TRBV6-1 and TRBJ1-1; D remains ambiguous. Germline values: CDR1 MNHNS, CDR2 SASEGT. This CDR3 contains 11 residues. V shed 3 bases and J shed 10 bases, with 9 bases lying between them. CDR3 sequence reads: CASSESGLAFF. CDR3 bases: TGTGCCAGCAGTGAGTCAGGCCTAGCTTTCTTT.

J is TRBJ2-1 and V is TRBV27; the match to TRBD2 covers 9 bases. The germline V gene encodes CDR1 MNHEY and CDR2 SMNVEV (reference sequence). The CDR3 contains 21 residues. J lost 3 bases, V lost 7 bases, and 25 bases had no gene match. The CDR3 loop reads CASKKQGGLAQTSKNYNEQFF. CDR3 DNA: TGTGCCAGCAAAAAGCAGGGGGGACTAGCCCAAACCTCCAAAAACTACAATGAGCAGTTCTTC.

For the CDR3, the DNA is TGCGCCAGCAGCCCCGAGGGTCCCGCTGAAGCTTTCTTT. Translating it yields CASSPEGPAEAFF. This chain joins TRBV5-1 and TRBJ1-1; D uncertain. This CDR3 contains 13 residues. V lost 4 bases and J 6 bases, leaving 13 bases between the germline ends. Per the germline V gene, CDR1 is SGHRS and CDR2 is YFSETQ.

The chain is built from TRBV29-1 and TRBJ2-7; D remains unclear. This CDR3 contains 12 residues. CDR1 and CDR2 (germline): SQVTM, ANQGSEA. V lost 5 bases, J lost 1 base, and 9 bases lay in between. The CDR3 bases are TGCAGCGTTCTACAGCCGTCCTACGAGCAGTACTTC. Protein product: CSVLQPSYEQYF.

V gene TRBV3-1 (or the pseudogene TRBV3-2) combines with J gene TRBJ1-4; possibly TRBD1 for D (5 bases). The CDR3 extends over 13 amino acids. Germline V gene lookup returns CDR1 LGHDT and CDR2 YNNKEL (reference sequence). Trimming removed 4 bases at V and 8 bases at J, with 11 bases between. For the CDR3, the DNA is TGTGCCAGCAGCCCCCTAGCAGGGGAAAAACTGTTTTTT. The encoded protein is CASSPLAGEKLFF.

The chain joins TRBV30 to TRBJ2-5; D is tentatively TRBD1 or TRBD2 (5 bases each). Germline lookup yields CDR1 GTSNPN and CDR2 SVGIG (reference sequence). This CDR3 region has 15 residues. V gave up 0 bases and J gave up 3 bases, with 14 bases separating them. The CDR3 is CAWSVRGATKETQYF. The CDR3 DNA is TGTGCCTGGAGTGTAAGAGGGGCCACCAAAGAGACCCAGTACTTC.

This clone was detected only a few times. This chain links TRBV18 with TRBJ2-1; 7 bases align to TRBD1. Germline CDR1 and CDR2: KGHSH and LQKENI. The CDR3 extends over 13 amino acids. Trimming took 5 bases from V and 6 from J; bases not matched to a gene: 4. The CDR3 DNA follows: TGTGCCAGCTCATCGACAGGGCTCAATGAGCAGTTCTTC. Its protein is CASSSTGLNEQFF.

The chain uses TRBV5-4 and TRBJ1-1; D is ambiguous. Germline-derived CDR1 and CDR2 are SGHNT and YYREEE (reference sequence). The CDR3 totals 14 residues. The ends were cut back, 0 bases at V and 1 base at J, with 7 bases in the middle. CDR3 sequence reads: CASSLGPQNTEAFF. CDR3 coding DNA: TGTGCCAGCAGCTTGGGTCCACAGAACACTGAAGCTTTCTTT.

This clone was observed a few times. The V and J genes are TRBV5-4 and TRBJ2-7; 7 bases line up with TRBD1. Germline CDR1 reads SGHNT; CDR2 reads YYREEE (reference sequence). The J segment lost 4 bases and the V segment lost 4 bases, leaving 14 bases of the junction unmatched. The CDR3 covers 16 residues. CDR3 DNA sequence: TGTGCCAGCAGCGTAGGGACAGTTTCGGCTACTTACGAGCAGTACTTC. It specifies CASSVGTVSATYEQYF.

The CDR3 coding sequence is TGTGCCAGCAATTCTGGACAATCGAACACCGGGGAGCTGTTTTTT. It codes for CASNSGQSNTGELFF. This rearrangement joins TRBV6-5 to TRBJ2-2; a weak D match, TRBD1 (5 bases). Trimming removed 7 bases at V and 0 bases at J, with 12 bases between. CDR1 is MNHEY and CDR2 is SVGAGI in the germline V gene. The CDR3 covers 15 residues.